Sequencing of this T cell receptor (beta chain) was carried out in a study of T-cell reconstitution after alpha-beta-depleted transplantation in children. Points from the study as a whole: Day-60 TCRbeta diversity that was high in some patients was derived from surviving recipient T cells and thymic progenitors. T-cell counts and diversity at one year following transplant were attributed mainly to newly produced T cells. Reportedly, roughly two months post-transplant, alpha-beta T cells arose from several hundred expanded graft clones.

Unique molecular identifiers were incorporated into the prepared TCRbeta library. One entry per CDR3 protein, called by TCRdb with MiXCR from the PCR reads. The data show under 250,000 distinct CDR3 sequences, about 7% seen once. Details on this clonotype: Its antigen is undetermined.

Germline loops: CDR1 SGHVS, CDR2 FQNEAQ. The V and J ends lost 0 bases and 3 bases respectively, with 11 bases between them. This CDR3 spans 15 amino acids. This TCR derives from a boy between 2 and 10 years old with acute lymphoblastic leukemia, due to receive a stem cell transplant. This specimen was PBMCs, taken before TCRalphabeta/CD19-depleted stem cell transplant. The chain carries TRBV7-8 and TRBJ1-2; D call uncertain. CDR3 DNA: TGTGCCAGCAGCTTAGCTTCAGGTGACTACTATGGCTACACCTTC. It specifies CASSLASGDYYGYTF.